The rows below give T cell receptor beta chains drawn from one sample of a study of tumor-infiltrating lymphocytes in primary liver carcinoma. One entry per CDR3 protein results from TCRdb running MiXCR on the multiplex PCR reads. This table holds 320,000 or so distinct CDR3 sequences, 60% to 80% found once. The sample consisted of peripheral blood. These receptors were collected from a middle-aged man with primary liver carcinoma and hepatitis B virus infection. Both conserved end residues are part of each CDR3. The D gene is left open where the match is weak. Not all rows give a size; the values are once, few, many and, for expanded clones, a class.

abundance	v_gene	j_gene	d_gene	CDR3aa
.	TRBV5-6	TRBJ2-7	TRBD1	CASSADRGVTYEQYF
.	TRBV30	TRBJ1-1	.	CAWSRWGATMNTEAFF
.	TRBV7-3	TRBJ2-7	TRBD1	CASSLMGQGEYEQYF
.	TRBV5-4	TRBJ2-1	TRBD2	CASSLGGPGRVNNEQFF
.	TRBV6-5	TRBJ1-2	TRBD1	CASSQSATGPDGYTF
many	TRBV5-1	TRBJ2-1	.	CASSREGEQFF
once	TRBV5-4	TRBJ2-3	TRBD2	CASSLGLVGVTDTQYF
.	TRBV6-2/TRBV6-3	TRBJ1-4	.	CASSYGPEDATNEKLFF
.	TRBV11-1	TRBJ1-6	.	CASSRILVLPLHF
.	TRBV5-1	TRBJ2-1	TRBD2	CANNLASGLNEQFF
.	TRBV6-6	TRBJ1-1	TRBD1	CASSPLTGVNTEAFF
.	TRBV6-2/TRBV6-3	TRBJ2-7	TRBD1	CASNFLLDRISYEQYF
many	TRBV10-3	TRBJ1-2	.	CAISDSKGHFGYTF
.	TRBV29-1	TRBJ2-3	.	CSDEEGHAADAPQYF
.	TRBV4-3	TRBJ2-1	.	CTSSPGGAVGSEQFF
.	TRBV12-3/TRBV12-4	TRBJ2-2	.	CASSLMGDTRELFF
.	TRBV7-9	TRBJ1-1	.	CAGKVNGEAFF
.	TRBV28	TRBJ1-5	.	CASVDGNQPQHF
many	TRBV4-3	TRBJ2-7	.	CASSFGQGYEQYF
.	TRBV10-3	TRBJ2-1	TRBD1	CVISESGTGGGIEQFF
many	TRBV4-2	TRBJ1-3	TRBD1	CASSQPLGGRAGNTIYF
.	TRBV11-2	TRBJ1-6	TRBD1	CASNAPRGAANSPLLF
.	TRBV4-2	TRBJ2-1	.	CASRQAGTNEQFF
.	TRBV6-5	TRBJ1-2	.	CASRDSRNYGYTF
few	TRBV5-6	TRBJ2-6	.	CASSFDDTRAGANVLTF